This section outlines one TCR beta chain sequence together with its context. Sequencing was performed with immunoSEQ multiplex PCR; in TCRdb, only in-frame clones are kept and a portion is missing. Of about 84,000 clones in the sample, around 88% were seen once. The sample belongs to a study of blood T cell repertoires in COVID-19. The CDR3 covers 15 residues. CDR1 SGDLS and CDR2 YYNGEE come from the germline V gene. Trimming took 4 bases from V and 5 from J, leaving 18 bases between them. The receptor comes from an older man with active or convalescent COVID-19. Sequencing was performed on peripheral blood. V usage is TRBV9 and J usage is TRBJ2-5, with a weak D call TRBD2 (5 bases). The CDR3 region is CASSLGSSLVETQYF. The CDR3 DNA follows: TGTGCCAGCAGCTTGGGGTCTAGCTTAGTCGAGACCCAGTACTTC.